This T cell receptor (delta chain) was observed in a study of γδ T cells in repeated Plasmodium falciparum infection. At the level of the study: Over roughly 640 days, donors received four mosquito-bite P. falciparum NF54 infections. General study results and limits: Compared with Australian children, Malian Vdelta2-negative repertoires seemed more clonal, less diverse, less shared.

The CDR3 runs to 15 residues. Germline loops: CDR1 GEAIGNYY, CDR2 EKD. V was trimmed by 3 bases and J by 0 bases, leaving 13 bases between them. Gammadelta T cells were flow-sorted from PBMC into Vgamma9/Vdelta2+ and Vdelta2-negative populations for bulk analysis. Of note for this clone: Its cognate antigen is unknown. A much larger clone differs by one base, so this may be a read error.

TCRdb re-processed the multiplex PCR reads via CATT. In the table there are around 46,000 delta-chain clones, 1.6% of which are singletons. What was sequenced was gamma-delta T cells from blood. The TCR comes from a pool of human donors (malaria-infected and uninfected, not separated). The rearrangement uses TRDV2 and TRDJ1; maybe TRDD3 (6 bases). Since TCRdb gives no J gene, matching the DNA to germline was used here to assign it. CDR3 coding DNA: TGTGCCTGTGACGCCTTGGGGGTTAACACCGATAAACTCATCTTT. Protein: CACDALGVNTDKLIF.